One sample yielded the 12 T cell receptor beta chains listed below, sequenced in a study of PD-L1 blockade in urothelial cancer. Generated by immunoSEQ multiplex PCR, the TCRdb table keeps only in-frame clones and is missing some. The repertoire includes tens of thousands of clones, 65% to 85% of them detected once, and roughly 1.9% sits in the top ten. The time point: pretreatment peripheral blood. Sequenced here: PBMCs, sampled around atezolizumab (anti-PD-L1) treatment. Receptor source: a man aged 55-75 years with urothelial cancer.

The J gene is TRBJ2-1, the V gene TRBV11-2; D remains unclear. This CDR3 region has 11 residues. V dropped 1 base and J dropped 10 bases, with 5 bases sitting between them. Per germline, CDR1 SGHAT and CDR2 FQNNGV. The CDR3 sequence is CASSLGGEQFF. CDR3 nucleotide sequence: TGTGCCAGCAGCTTAGGCGGCGAGCAGTTCTTC.

This clone showed up just once. The chain has TRBV4-1 and TRBJ2-3, with a tentative D call TRBD2 (6 bases). Per the germline V gene, CDR1 is MGHRA and CDR2 is YSYEKL. V shed 2 bases and J shed 8 bases, with 11 bases lying between them. The CDR3 runs to 13 residues. The CDR3 protein is CASSQSPEGTQYF. The CDR3 DNA follows: TGCGCCAGCAGCCAATCCCCGGAGGGTACGCAGTATTTT.

The V call is TRBV4-1, the J call TRBJ2-5; tentatively, D is TRBD1 (6 bases). Germline CDR1 reads MGHRA; CDR2 reads YSYEKL. This CDR3 comprises 13 residues. The V end lost 4 bases, the J end lost 4 bases, and 10 bases lay between the germline ends. CDR3 in amino acids: CASSPFRGETQYF. DNA for the CDR3: TGCGCCAGCAGCCCCTTCAGGGGAGAGACCCAGTACTTC.

This clone was picked up one time. The V and J genes are TRBV5-4 and TRBJ1-5, with D maybe TRBD1 (6 bases). V was clipped by 3 bases and J by 0 bases, with 10 bases between them. Germline-derived CDR1 and CDR2 are SGHNT and YYREEE (reference sequence). CDR3 length: 15 amino acids. CDR3 nucleotides: TGTGCCAGCAGCTCCGGGACAAATAGCAATCAGCCCCAGCATTTT. It translates to CASSSGTNSNQPQHF.

V gene TRBV14 combines with J gene TRBJ1-2; D gene unclear. Germline-derived CDR1 and CDR2 are SGHDN and FVKESK. CDR3 size: 17 residues. V lost 0 bases to trimming and J lost 5 bases, with 19 bases between them. The CDR3 region is CASSQDPPGGFAYGYTF. CDR3 bases: TGTGCCAGCAGCCAAGATCCCCCTGGAGGATTTGCGTATGGCTACACCTTC.

The V gene is TRBV5-1, the J gene TRBJ1-2; possibly TRBD1 for D (6 bases). The CDR3 contains 18 residues. Germline lookup yields CDR1 SGHRS and CDR2 YFSETQ. Trimming took off 0 bases at V and 0 bases at J, with 18 bases between the two ends. DNA of the CDR3: TGCGCCAGCAGCTTGGCCGGGCGGCAGGGGACTACTAACTATGGCTACACCTTC. Protein: CASSLAGRQGTTNYGYTF. The full variable domain, with the rest looked up from reference TRBV5-1 and TRBJ1-2, is KAGVTQTPRYLIKTRGQQVTLSCSPISGHRSVSWYQQTPGQGLQFLFEYFSETQRNKGNFPGRFSGRQFSNSRSEMNVSTLELGDSALYLCASSLAGRQGTTNYGYTFGSGTRLTVV.

V gene TRBV11-3 combines with J gene TRBJ2-1, with 13 bases identical to TRBD2. With 4 bases clipped from V and 9 bases from J, the junction kept 9 bases outside the gene matches. In germline, CDR1 is SGHNT, CDR2 YENEEA. The CDR3 length is 16 residues. This chain's CDR3 is CASSSTGTSGTSEQFF. CDR3 DNA sequence: TGTGCCAGCAGCTCCACCGGGACTAGCGGGACAAGTGAGCAGTTCTTC.

This chain connects TRBV7-2 to TRBJ2-7, with 9 bases fitting TRBD2. With V trimmed by 1 base and J by 6 bases, 7 bases remained unmatched. Germline V lookup: CDR1 SGHTA, CDR2 FQGNSA. This CDR3 is built from 15 residues. The CDR3 DNA is TGTGCCAGCAGCTTAGGCGGGAGGGCTTCCCCCGAGCAGTACTTC. Translated: CASSLGGRASPEQYF. Filled out from reference TRBV7-2 and TRBJ2-7, the complete variable domain reads GAGVSQSPSNKVTEKGKDVELRCDPISGHTALYWYRQSLGQGLEFLIYFQGNSAPDKSGLPSDRFSAERTGGSVSTLTIQRTQQEDSAVYLCASSLGGRASPEQYFGPGTRLTVT.

The chain uses TRBV15 and TRBJ1-2; a possible D gene is TRBD1 (5 bases). This CDR3 is built from 17 residues. CDR1 and CDR2 from the germline V gene are LNHNV and YYDKDF (reference sequence). V was trimmed by 5 bases and J by 7 bases, leaving 26 bases between them. The CDR3 spells CATSSPGLTRGVGGYTF. The CDR3 DNA reads as TGTGCCACCAGCTCACCGGGACTTACCCGGGGTGTAGGTGGCTACACCTTC.

DNA of the CDR3: TGTGCCAGTAGTAACTACGATCAGCCCCAGCATTTT. Residues: CASSNYDQPQHF. The chain combines TRBV19 with TRBJ1-5; D is uncertain. Germline CDR1 reads LNHDA; CDR2 reads SQIVND (reference sequence). V was cut by 4 bases and J by 5 bases, with 6 bases left in between. The CDR3 is 12 amino acids.

V and J are TRBV5-1 and TRBJ1-5; a weak D match, TRBD1 (5 bases). The V end was cut by 2 bases, the J end by 3 bases, with 9 bases between. The germline V gene has CDR1 SGHRS and CDR2 YFSETQ. The CDR3 sequence is 14 residues long. As DNA, the CDR3 is TGCGCCAGCAGCTTAACAGGCTTCAATCAGCCCCAGCATTTT. This gives the protein CASSLTGFNQPQHF.

This clone occurred once. The chain is built from TRBV10-1 and TRBJ2-2; 7 positions agree with TRBD1. The V gene's germline CDR1 is WNHNN and CDR2 SYGVQD (reference sequence). V trimming: 2 bases; J trimming: 1 base; junction bases outside the gene matches: 4. This CDR3 has 16 residues. This chain's CDR3 is CASSETGAGNTGELFF. The DNA of the CDR3 is TGCGCCAGCAGTGAGACAGGGGCGGGGAACACCGGGGAGCTGTTTTTT.